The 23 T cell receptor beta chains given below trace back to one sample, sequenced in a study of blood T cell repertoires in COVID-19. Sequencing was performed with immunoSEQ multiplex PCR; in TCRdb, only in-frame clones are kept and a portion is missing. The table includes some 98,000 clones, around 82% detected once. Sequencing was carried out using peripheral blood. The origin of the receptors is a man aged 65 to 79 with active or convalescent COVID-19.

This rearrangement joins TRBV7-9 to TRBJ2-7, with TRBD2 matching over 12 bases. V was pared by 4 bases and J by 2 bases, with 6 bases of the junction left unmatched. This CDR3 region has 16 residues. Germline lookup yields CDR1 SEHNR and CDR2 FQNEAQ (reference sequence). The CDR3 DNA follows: TGTGCCAGCAGCTCCGCGGGACTAGCGGGCCCCTACGAGCAGTACTTC. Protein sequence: CASSSAGLAGPYEQYF.

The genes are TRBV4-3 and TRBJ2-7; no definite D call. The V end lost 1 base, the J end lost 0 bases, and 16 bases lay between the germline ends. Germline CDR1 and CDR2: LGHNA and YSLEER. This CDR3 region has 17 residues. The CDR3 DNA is TGCGCCAGCAGCCAAGCTCTCTCTGCCATCAGCTCCTACGAGCAGTACTTC. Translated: CASSQALSAISSYEQYF.

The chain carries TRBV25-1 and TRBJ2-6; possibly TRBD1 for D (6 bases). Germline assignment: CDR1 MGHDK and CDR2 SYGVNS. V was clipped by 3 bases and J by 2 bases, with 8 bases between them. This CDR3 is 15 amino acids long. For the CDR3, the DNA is TGTGCCAGCAGTGAGGCAGGGGCTGGGGCCAACGTCCTGACTTTC. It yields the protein CASSEAGAGANVLTF.

The CDR3 DNA reads TGTGCCAGCAGCTTTCTAGCCTCAGGGGCCGGGGAGCTGTTTTTT. Translated, it gives CASSFLASGAGELFF. V usage is TRBV6-5 and J usage is TRBJ2-2; a possible D gene is TRBD1 (6 bases). CDR1 and CDR2 from the germline V gene are MNHEY and SVGAGI. The CDR3 totals 15 residues. With 6 bases removed from V and 6 bases from J, the gap between germline ends came to 17 bases.

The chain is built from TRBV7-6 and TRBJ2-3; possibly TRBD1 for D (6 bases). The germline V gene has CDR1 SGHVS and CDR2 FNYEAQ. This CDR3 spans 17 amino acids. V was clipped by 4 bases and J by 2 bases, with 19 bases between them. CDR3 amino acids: CASSSPGRDKLTDTQYF. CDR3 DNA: TGTGCCAGCAGCTCGCCCGGCCGGGACAAACTCACAGATACGCAGTATTTT.

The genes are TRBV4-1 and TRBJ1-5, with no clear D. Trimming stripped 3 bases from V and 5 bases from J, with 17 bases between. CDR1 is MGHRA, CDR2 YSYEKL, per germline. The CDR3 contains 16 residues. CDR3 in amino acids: CASSQDLPGRDQPQHF. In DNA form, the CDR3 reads TGCGCCAGCAGCCAGGATTTACCAGGTAGAGATCAGCCCCAGCATTTT.

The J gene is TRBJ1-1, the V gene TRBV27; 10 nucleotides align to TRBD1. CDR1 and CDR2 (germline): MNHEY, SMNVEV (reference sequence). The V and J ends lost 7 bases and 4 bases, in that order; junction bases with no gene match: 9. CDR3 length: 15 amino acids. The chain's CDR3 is CASTPKGQGVTEAFF. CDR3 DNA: TGTGCCAGCACCCCGAAAGGACAGGGGGTCACTGAAGCTTTCTTT.

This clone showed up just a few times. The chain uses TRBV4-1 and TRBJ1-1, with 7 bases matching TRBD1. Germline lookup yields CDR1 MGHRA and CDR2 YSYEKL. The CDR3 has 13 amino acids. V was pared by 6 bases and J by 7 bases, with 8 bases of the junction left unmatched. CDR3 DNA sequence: TGCGCCAGCAGGGTTGACAGGGACGGTGAAGCTTTCTTT. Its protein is CASRVDRDGEAFF.

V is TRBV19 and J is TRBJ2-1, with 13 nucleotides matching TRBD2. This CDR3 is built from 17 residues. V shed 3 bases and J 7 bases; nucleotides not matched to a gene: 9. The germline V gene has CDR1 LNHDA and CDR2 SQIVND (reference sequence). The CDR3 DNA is TGTGCCAGTAGTATTACCCCGACTAGCGGGGGGCGAAATGAGCAGTTCTTC. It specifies CASSITPTSGGRNEQFF. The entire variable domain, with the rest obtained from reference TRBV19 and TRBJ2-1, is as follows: DGGITQSPKYLFRKEGQNVTLSCEQNLNHDAMYWYRQDPGQGLRLIYYSQIVNDFQKGDIAEGYSVSREKKESFPLTVTSAQKNPTAFYLCASSITPTSGGRNEQFFGPGTRLTVL.

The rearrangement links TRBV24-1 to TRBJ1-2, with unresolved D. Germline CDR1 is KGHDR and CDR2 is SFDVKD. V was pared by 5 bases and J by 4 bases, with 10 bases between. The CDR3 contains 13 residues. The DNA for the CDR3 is TGTGCCACCAGTGGAGGCCCGGGCTATGGCTACACCTTC. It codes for CATSGGPGYGYTF.

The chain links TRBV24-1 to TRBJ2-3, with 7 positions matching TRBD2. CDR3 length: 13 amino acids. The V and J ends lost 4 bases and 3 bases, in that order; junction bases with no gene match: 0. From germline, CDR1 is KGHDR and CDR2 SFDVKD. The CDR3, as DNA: TGTGCCACCAGTGAGGGGGGGACAGATACGCAGTATTTT. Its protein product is CATSEGGTDTQYF.

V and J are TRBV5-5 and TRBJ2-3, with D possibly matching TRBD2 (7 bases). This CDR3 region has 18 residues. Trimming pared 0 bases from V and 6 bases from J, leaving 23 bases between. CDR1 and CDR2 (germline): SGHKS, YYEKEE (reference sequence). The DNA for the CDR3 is TGTGCCAGCAGCTTGGCCCTGTATATGGGGGGGCGGGCGGATACGCAGTATTTT. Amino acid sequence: CASSLALYMGGRADTQYF.

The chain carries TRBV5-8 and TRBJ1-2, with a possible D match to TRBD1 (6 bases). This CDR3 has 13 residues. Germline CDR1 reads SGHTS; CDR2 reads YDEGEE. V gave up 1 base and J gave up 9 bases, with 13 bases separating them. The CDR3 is CASSLSNRERYTF. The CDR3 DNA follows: TGTGCCAGCAGCTTGAGTAACAGGGAGCGCTACACCTTC.

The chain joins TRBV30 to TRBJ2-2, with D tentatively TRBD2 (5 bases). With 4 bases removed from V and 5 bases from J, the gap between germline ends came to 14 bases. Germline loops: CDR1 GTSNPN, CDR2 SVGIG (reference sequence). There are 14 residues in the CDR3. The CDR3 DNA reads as TGTGCCTGGACCCCAGTGAGAGGGACCGGGGAGCTGTTTTTT. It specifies CAWTPVRGTGELFF.

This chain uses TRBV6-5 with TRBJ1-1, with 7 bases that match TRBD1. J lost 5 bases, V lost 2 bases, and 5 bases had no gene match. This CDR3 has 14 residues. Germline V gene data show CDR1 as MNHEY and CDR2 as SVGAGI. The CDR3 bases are TGTGCCAGCAGTTACGAGGGGGCGAGGACTGAAGCTTTCTTT. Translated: CASSYEGARTEAFF.

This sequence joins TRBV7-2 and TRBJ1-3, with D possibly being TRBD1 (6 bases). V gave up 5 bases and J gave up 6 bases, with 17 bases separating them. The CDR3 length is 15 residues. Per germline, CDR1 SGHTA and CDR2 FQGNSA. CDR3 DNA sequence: TGTGCCAGCAGCCCCGGGCAGGGGAAAGCAAACACCATATATTTT. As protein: CASSPGQGKANTIYF.

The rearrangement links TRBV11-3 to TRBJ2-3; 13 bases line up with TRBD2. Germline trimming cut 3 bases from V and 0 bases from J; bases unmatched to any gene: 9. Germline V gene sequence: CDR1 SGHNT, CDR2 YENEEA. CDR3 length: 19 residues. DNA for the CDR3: TGTGCCAGCAGCTTGGGACTAGCGGGACCCTCTCCTAGCACAGATACGCAGTATTTT. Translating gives CASSLGLAGPSPSTDTQYF. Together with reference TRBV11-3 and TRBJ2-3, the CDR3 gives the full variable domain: EAGVVQSPRYKIIEKKQPVAFWCNPISGHNTLYWYLQNLGQGPELLIRYENEEAVDDSQLPKDRFSAERLKGVDSTLKIQPAELGDSAVYLCASSLGLAGPSPSTDTQYFGPGTRLTVL.

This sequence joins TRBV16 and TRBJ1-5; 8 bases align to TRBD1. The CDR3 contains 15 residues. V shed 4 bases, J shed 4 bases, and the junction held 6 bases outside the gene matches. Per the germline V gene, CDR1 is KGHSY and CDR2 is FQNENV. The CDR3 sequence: CASSLPDRENQPQHF. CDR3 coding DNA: TGTGCCAGCAGCCTCCCGGACAGGGAGAATCAGCCCCAGCATTTT.

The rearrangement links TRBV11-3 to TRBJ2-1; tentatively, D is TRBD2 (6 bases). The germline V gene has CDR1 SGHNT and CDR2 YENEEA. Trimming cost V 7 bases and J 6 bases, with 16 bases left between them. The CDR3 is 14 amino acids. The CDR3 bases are TGTGCCAGCACCCCCCCGGGACTCGCCAATGAGCAGTTCTTC. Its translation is CASTPPGLANEQFF.

The CDR3 DNA is TGTGCCAGCAGTGAAGTTGCAGGGCGCAATCAGCCCCAGCATTTT. Amino acids: CASSEVAGRNQPQHF. V is TRBV6-1 and J is TRBJ1-5; a possible D gene is TRBD1 (5 bases). Looked up from germline, CDR1 is MNHNS and CDR2 is SASEGT. CDR3 length equals 15 residues. V lost 1 base, J lost 2 bases, and 9 bases lay in between.

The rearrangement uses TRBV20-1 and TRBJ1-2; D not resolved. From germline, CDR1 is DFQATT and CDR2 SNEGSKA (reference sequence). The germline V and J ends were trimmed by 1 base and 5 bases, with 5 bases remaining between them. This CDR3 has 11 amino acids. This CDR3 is CSARAPYGYTF. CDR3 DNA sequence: TGCAGTGCTAGAGCCCCGTATGGCTACACCTTC.

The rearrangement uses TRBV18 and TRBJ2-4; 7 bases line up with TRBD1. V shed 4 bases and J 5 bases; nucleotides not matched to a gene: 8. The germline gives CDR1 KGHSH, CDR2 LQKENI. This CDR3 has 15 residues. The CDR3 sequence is CASSLIRTGENIQYF. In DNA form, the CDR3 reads TGTGCCAGCTCACTTATTCGGACAGGTGAAAACATTCAGTACTTC.

The CDR3 bases are TGCAGTGCTATCCCCCATACTGAAGCTTTCTTT. As protein: CSAIPHTEAFF. This chain uses TRBV20-1 with TRBJ1-1; D uncertain. This CDR3 contains 11 residues. V lost 4 bases to trimming and J lost 5 bases, with 8 bases between them. CDR1 is DFQATT, CDR2 SNEGSKA, per germline (reference sequence).